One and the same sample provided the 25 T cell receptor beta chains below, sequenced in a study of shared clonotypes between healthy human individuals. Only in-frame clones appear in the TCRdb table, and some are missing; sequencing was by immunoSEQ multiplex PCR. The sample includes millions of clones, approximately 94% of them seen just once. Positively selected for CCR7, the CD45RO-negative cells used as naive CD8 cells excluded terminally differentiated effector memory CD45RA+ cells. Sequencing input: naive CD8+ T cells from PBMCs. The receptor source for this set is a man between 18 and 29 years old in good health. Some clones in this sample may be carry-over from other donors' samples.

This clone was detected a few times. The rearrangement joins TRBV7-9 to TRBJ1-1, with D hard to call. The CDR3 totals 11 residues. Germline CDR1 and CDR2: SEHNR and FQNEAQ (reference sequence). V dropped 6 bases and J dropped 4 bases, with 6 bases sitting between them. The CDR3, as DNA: TGTGCCAGCAGTTCCGCCACTGAAGCTTTCTTT. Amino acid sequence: CASSSATEAFF. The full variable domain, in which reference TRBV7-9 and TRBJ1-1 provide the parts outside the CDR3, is DTGVSQNPRHKITKRGQNVTFRCDPISEHNRLYWYRQTLGQGPEFLTYFQNEAQLEKSRLLSDRFSAERPKGSFSTLEIQRTEQGDSAMYLCASSSATEAFFGQGTRLTVV.

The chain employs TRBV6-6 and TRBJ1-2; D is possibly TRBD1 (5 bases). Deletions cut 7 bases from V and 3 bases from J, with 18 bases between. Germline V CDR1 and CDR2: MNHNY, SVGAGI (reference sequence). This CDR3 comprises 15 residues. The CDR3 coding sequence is TGTGCCAGCACCCGGCGGGAGGGGACCTACTATGGCTACACCTTC. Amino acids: CASTRREGTYYGYTF.

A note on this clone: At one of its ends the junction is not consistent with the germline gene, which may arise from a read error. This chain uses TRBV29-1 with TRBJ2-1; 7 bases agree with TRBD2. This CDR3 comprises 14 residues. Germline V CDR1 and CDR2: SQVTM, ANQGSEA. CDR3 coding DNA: TGCAGCGTCGAAGGGGACTACAGATACAATGAGCAGTTCTTC. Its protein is CSVEGDYRYNEQFF.

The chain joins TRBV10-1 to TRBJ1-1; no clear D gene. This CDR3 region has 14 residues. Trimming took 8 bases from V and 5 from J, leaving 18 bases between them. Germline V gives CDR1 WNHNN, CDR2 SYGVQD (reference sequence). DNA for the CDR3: TGCGCCAGCCAAAGCGAGGGCGCGGGGACTGAAGCTTTCTTT. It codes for CASQSEGAGTEAFF.

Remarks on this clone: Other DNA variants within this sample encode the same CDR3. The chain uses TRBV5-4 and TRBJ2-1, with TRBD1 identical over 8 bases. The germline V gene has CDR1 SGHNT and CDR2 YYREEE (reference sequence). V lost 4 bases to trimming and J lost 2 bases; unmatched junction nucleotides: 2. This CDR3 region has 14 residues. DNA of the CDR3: TGTGCCAGCAGCCCGGACAGGGCCTACAATGAGCAGTTCTTC. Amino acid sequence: CASSPDRAYNEQFF.

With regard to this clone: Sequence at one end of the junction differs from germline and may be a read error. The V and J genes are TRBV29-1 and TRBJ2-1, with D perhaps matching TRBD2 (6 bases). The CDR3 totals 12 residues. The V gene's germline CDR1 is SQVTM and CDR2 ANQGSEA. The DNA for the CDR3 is TGCAGCGTTGGGACGGACTACATTGAGCAGTTCTTC. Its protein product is CSVGTDYIEQFF.

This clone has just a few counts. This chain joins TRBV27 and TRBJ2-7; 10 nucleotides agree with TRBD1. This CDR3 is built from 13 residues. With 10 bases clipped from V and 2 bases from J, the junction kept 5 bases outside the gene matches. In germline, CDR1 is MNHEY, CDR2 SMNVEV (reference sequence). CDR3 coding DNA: TGTGCCACCGGGACAGGGGTCACCTACGAGCAGTACTTC. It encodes CATGTGVTYEQYF.

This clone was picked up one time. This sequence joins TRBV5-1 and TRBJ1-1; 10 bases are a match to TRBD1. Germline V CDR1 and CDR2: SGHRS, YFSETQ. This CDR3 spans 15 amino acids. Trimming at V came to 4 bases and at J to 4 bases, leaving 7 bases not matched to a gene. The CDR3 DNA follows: TGCGCCAGCAGCCCAGACAGGGGGCTTAGCACTGAAGCTTTCTTT. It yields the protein CASSPDRGLSTEAFF.

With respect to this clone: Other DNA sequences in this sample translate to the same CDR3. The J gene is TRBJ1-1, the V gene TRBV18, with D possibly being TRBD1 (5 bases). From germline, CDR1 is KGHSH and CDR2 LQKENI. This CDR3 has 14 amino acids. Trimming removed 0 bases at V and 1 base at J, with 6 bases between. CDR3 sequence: CASSPPTENTEAFF. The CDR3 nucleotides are TGTGCCAGCTCACCACCGACAGAGAACACTGAAGCTTTCTTT.

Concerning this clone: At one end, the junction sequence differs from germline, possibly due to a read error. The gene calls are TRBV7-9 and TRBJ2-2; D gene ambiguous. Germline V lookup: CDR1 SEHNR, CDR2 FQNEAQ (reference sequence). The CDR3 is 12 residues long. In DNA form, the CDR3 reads TGTGCCAGCGGCTTCGGCACCGGGGAGCTGTTTTTT. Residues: CASGFGTGELFF. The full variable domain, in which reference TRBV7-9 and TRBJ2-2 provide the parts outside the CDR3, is DTGVSQNPRHKITKRGQNVTFRCDPISEHNRLYWYRQTLGQGPEFLTYFQNEAQLEKSRLLSDRFSAERPKGSFSTLEIQRTEQGDSAMYLCASGFGTGELFFGEGSRLTVL.

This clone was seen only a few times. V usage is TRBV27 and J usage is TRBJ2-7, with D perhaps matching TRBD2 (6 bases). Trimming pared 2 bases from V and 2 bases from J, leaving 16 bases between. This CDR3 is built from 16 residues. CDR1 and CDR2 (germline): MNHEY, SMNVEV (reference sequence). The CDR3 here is CASSLVLAEGTYEQYF. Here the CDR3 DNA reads TGTGCCAGCAGTTTAGTTCTCGCGGAGGGGACCTACGAGCAGTACTTC.

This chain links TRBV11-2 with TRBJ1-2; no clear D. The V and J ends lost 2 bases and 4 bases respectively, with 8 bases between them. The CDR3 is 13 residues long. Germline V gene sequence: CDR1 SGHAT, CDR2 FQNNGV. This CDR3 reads CASSLTGVYGYTF. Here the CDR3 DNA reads TGTGCCAGCAGCTTAACCGGGGTCTATGGCTACACCTTC. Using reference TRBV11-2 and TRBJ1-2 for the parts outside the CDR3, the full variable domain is EAGVAQSPRYKIIEKRQSVAFWCNPISGHATLYWYQQILGQGPKLLIQFQNNGVVDDSQLPKDRFSAERLKGVDSTLKIQPAKLEDSAVYLCASSLTGVYGYTFGSGTRLTVV.

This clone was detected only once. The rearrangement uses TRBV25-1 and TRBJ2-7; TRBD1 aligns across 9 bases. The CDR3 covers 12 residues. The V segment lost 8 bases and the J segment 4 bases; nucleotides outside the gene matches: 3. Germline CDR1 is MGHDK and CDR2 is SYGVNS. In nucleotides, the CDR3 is TGTGCCAGCTCGGGACAGGGTTACGAGCAGTACTTC. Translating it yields CASSGQGYEQYF.

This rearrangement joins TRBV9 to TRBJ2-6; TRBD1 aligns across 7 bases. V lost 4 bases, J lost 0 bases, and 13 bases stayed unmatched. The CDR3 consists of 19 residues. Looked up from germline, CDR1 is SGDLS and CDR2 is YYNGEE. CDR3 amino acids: CASSLVRGQTISGANVLTF. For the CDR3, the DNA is TGTGCCAGCAGCCTGGTAAGGGGACAGACCATCTCTGGGGCCAACGTCCTGACTTTC.

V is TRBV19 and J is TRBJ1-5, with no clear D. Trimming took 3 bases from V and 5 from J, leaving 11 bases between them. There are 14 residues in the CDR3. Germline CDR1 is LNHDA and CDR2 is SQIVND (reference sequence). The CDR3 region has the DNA TGTGCCAGTAGTATTAAAAATAGGGATCAGCCCCAGCATTTT. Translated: CASSIKNRDQPQHF. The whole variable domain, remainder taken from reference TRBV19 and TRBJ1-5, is DGGITQSPKYLFRKEGQNVTLSCEQNLNHDAMYWYRQDPGQGLRLIYYSQIVNDFQKGDIAEGYSVSREKKESFPLTVTSAQKNPTAFYLCASSIKNRDQPQHFGDGTRLSIL.

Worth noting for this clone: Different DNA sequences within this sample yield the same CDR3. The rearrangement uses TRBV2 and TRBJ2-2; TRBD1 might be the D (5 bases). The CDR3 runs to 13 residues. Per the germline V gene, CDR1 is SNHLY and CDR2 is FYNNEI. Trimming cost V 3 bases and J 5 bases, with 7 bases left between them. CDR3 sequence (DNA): TGTGCCAGCAGTGACAGGGTTACCGGGGAGCTGTTTTTT. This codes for CASSDRVTGELFF.

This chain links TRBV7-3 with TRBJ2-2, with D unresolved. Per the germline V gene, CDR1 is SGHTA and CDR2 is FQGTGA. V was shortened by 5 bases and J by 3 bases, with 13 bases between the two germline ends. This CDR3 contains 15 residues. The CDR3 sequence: CASSPFHRDTGELFF. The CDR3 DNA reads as TGTGCCAGCAGCCCCTTCCACCGGGACACCGGGGAGCTGTTTTTT.

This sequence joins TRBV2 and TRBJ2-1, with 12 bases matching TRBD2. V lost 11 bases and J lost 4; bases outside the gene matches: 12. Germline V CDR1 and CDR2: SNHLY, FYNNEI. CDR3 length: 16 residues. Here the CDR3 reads CAGQTSGRTSYNEQFF. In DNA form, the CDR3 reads TGTGCCGGTCAGACTAGCGGGAGAACTTCGTACAATGAGCAGTTCTTC.

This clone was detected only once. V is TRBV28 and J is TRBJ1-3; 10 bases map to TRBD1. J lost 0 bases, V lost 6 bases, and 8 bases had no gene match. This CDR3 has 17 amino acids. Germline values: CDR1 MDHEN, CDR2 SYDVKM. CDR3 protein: CASRTTTGGVSGNTIYF. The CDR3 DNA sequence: TGTGCCAGCAGGACCACGACAGGGGGCGTCTCTGGAAACACCATATATTTT.

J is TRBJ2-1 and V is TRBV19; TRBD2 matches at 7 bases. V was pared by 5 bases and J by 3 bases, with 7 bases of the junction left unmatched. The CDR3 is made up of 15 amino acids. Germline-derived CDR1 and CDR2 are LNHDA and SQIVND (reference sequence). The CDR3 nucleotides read TGTGCCAGTAGTTCCCGGGAGGACAACTACAATGAGCAGTTCTTC. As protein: CASSSREDNYNEQFF.

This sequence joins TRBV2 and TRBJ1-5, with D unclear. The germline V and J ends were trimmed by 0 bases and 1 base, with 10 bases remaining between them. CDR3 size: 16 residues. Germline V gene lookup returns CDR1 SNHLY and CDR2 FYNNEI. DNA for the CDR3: TGTGCCAGCAGTGAAGCGCTTATGGGAAGCAATCAGCCCCAGCATTTT. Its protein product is CASSEALMGSNQPQHF.

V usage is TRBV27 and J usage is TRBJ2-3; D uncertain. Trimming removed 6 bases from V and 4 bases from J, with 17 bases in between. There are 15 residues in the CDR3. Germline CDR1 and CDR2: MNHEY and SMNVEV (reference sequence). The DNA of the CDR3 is TGTGCCAGCAGCCCGAGCATACAAAGCGCAGATACGCAGTATTTT. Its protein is CASSPSIQSADTQYF.

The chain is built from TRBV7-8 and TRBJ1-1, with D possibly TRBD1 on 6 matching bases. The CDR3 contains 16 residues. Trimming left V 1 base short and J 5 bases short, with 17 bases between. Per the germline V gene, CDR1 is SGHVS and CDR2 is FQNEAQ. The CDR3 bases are TGTGCCAGCAGCTTAGGACAGCGACTAGGGGGGACTGAAGCTTTCTTT. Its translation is CASSLGQRLGGTEAFF. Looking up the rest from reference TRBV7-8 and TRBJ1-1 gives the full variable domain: GAGVSQSPRYKVAKRGQDVALRCDPISGHVSLFWYQQALGQGPEFLTYFQNEAQLDKSGLPSDRFFAERPEGSVSTLKIQRTQQEDSAVYLCASSLGQRLGGTEAFFGQGTRLTVV.

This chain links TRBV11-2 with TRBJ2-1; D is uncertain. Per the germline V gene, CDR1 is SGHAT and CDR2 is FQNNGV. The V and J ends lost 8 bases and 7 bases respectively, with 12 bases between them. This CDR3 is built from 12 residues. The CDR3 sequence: CASSLFFNEQFF. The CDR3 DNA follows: TGTGCCAGCTCCCTTTTCTTTAATGAGCAGTTCTTC. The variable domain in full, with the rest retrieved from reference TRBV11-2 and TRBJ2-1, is EAGVAQSPRYKIIEKRQSVAFWCNPISGHATLYWYQQILGQGPKLLIQFQNNGVVDDSQLPKDRFSAERLKGVDSTLKIQPAKLEDSAVYLCASSLFFNEQFFGPGTRLTVL.

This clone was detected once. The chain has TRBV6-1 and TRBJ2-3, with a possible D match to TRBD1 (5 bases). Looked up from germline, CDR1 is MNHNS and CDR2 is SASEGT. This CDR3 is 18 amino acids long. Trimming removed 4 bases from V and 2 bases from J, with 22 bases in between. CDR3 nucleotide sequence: TGTGCCAGCAGTGCCCCCTTCGGGCTGACAGTCGACACAGATACGCAGTATTTT. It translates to CASSAPFGLTVDTDTQYF.